Below, 17 T cell receptor beta chains from the same sample are listed, as sequenced in a study of blood T cell repertoires in COVID-19. The repertoire was sequenced with immunoSEQ multiplex PCR; TCRdb's copy has only in-frame clones and lacks some. The sample has 250,000 to 350,000 clones; roughly 91% are singletons. Sequencing was done on a sample of PBMCs or T cells enriched from blood (not recorded which). These receptor sequences come from an older woman in a cohort exposed to, infected with or recovered from COVID-19 (not recorded which).

In nucleotides, the CDR3 is TGTGCCAGCAGTCCGACAGGGTTCGGGGAGCTGTTTTTT. It specifies CASSPTGFGELFF. The V call is TRBV2, the J call TRBJ2-2, with 7 positions matching TRBD1. Per the germline V gene, CDR1 is SNHLY and CDR2 is FYNNEI. The CDR3 totals 13 residues. Trimming cost V 5 bases and J 7 bases; bases outside gene matches: 4. Supplemented by reference TRBV2 and TRBJ2-2, the full variable domain reads EPEVTQTPSHQVTQMGQEVILRCVPISNHLYFYWYRQILGQKVEFLVSFYNNEISEKSEIFDDQFSVERPDGSNFTLKIRSTKLEDSAMYFCASSPTGFGELFFGEGSRLTVL.

This chain uses TRBV4-1 with TRBJ2-7; weak D call: TRBD2 (6 bases). The CDR3 totals 16 residues. Trimming took 0 bases from V and 1 from J, leaving 13 bases between them. Looked up from germline, CDR1 is MGHRA and CDR2 is YSYEKL. The CDR3 DNA is TGCGCCAGCAGCCAAGATCTTCTAGCGCCTTCCTACGAGCAGTACTTC. Translating it yields CASSQDLLAPSYEQYF.

The gene calls are TRBV28 and TRBJ1-5; D possibly corresponds to TRBD1 (6 bases). CDR1 is MDHEN, CDR2 SYDVKM, per germline. This CDR3 is 16 amino acids long. Between the trimmed V and J ends, which lost 5 bases and 0 bases, there was a span of 14 bases. The CDR3 DNA is TGTGCCAGCAGTCCCCGACAGGTTTATAGCAATCAGCCCCAGCATTTT. Translating gives CASSPRQVYSNQPQHF.

The chain employs TRBV4-2 and TRBJ2-5; 7 nucleotides align to TRBD1. Germline assignment: CDR1 LGHNA and CDR2 YNFKEQ. V lost 1 base and J lost 5; bases outside the gene matches: 10. CDR3 length: 16 residues. Here the CDR3 DNA reads TGTGCCAGCAGCCAAGGGGGACAGCCGTCTACGGAGACCCAGTACTTC. Amino acid sequence: CASSQGGQPSTETQYF.

The chain carries TRBV7-8 and TRBJ1-6; D is ambiguous. The V gene's germline CDR1 is SGHVS and CDR2 FQNEAQ. Deletions cut 1 base from V and 10 bases from J, with 11 bases between. The CDR3 runs 14 residues. CDR3 sequence: CASSLESSWSPLHF. CDR3 DNA sequence: TGTGCCAGCAGCTTAGAGTCTAGTTGGTCACCCCTCCACTTT.

This clone was picked up a small number of times. This chain connects TRBV20-1 to TRBJ1-1, with unresolved D. The V end was cut by 0 bases, the J end by 7 bases, with 6 bases between. This CDR3 has 11 residues. Germline V gene data show CDR1 as DFQATT and CDR2 as SNEGSKA (reference sequence). The CDR3 protein is CSARDLSEAFF. For the CDR3, the DNA is TGCAGTGCTAGAGATCTAAGTGAAGCTTTCTTT.

The CDR3 DNA sequence: TGCAGCGTTGAAGACTCTAACAGGGGGCGCGGAGGCTACACCTTC. It specifies CSVEDSNRGRGGYTF. This rearrangement joins TRBV29-1 to TRBJ1-2; TRBD1 matches 9 bases. Trimming removed 0 bases from V and 8 bases from J; junction bases left unmatched: 10. Germline V gene sequence: CDR1 SQVTM, CDR2 ANQGSEA. This CDR3 has 15 residues.

The chain couples TRBV9 to TRBJ2-3; a weak D match, TRBD1 (5 bases). The V end lost 1 base, the J end lost 4 bases, and 7 bases lay between the germline ends. The V gene's germline CDR1 is SGDLS and CDR2 YYNGEE. This CDR3 is 13 amino acids long. The CDR3 coding sequence is TGTGCCAGCAGCGTACTAGGGGCAGATACGCAGTATTTT. It specifies CASSVLGADTQYF.

The rearrangement links TRBV12-5 to TRBJ1-4; no clear D gene. Germline lookup yields CDR1 LGHNT and CDR2 FRNRAP. V was cut by 4 bases and J by 5 bases, with 14 bases left in between. CDR3 size: 15 residues. The CDR3 spells CASGWWTPPNEKLFF. CDR3 nucleotide sequence: TGTGCTAGTGGTTGGTGGACTCCTCCAAATGAAAAACTGTTTTTT.

This sequence joins TRBV28 and TRBJ1-2; D might be TRBD1 (5 bases). From germline, CDR1 is MDHEN and CDR2 SYDVKM. The ends were cut back, 2 bases at V and 3 bases at J, with 10 bases in the middle. CDR3 length: 14 residues. CDR3 bases: TGTGCCAGCAGTTTACGGGGGTTTGACTATGGCTACACCTTC. This encodes CASSLRGFDYGYTF.

This clone was seen a single time. V is TRBV19 and J is TRBJ2-7; TRBD2 might be the D (6 bases). Germline V gene sequence: CDR1 LNHDA, CDR2 SQIVND (reference sequence). This CDR3 region has 12 residues. The V and J ends lost 6 bases and 8 bases respectively, with 14 bases between them. CDR3 residues: CASSLEGSQQYF. The DNA of the CDR3 is TGTGCCAGTAGCCTGGAGGGGTCCCAGCAGTACTTC.

This clone was observed once. V is TRBV5-8 and J is TRBJ2-5; 7 positions match TRBD2. This CDR3 region has 16 residues. The germline V gene has CDR1 SGHTS and CDR2 YDEGEE. Trimming at V came to 5 bases and at J to 5 bases, leaving 15 bases not matched to a gene. The CDR3 is CASSQIPGLPTETQYF. The DNA of the CDR3 is TGTGCCAGCAGTCAAATACCGGGACTACCCACGGAGACCCAGTACTTC. The full variable domain, its missing parts supplied by reference TRBV5-8 and TRBJ2-5, is EAGVTQSPTHLIKTRGQQATLRCSPISGHTSVYWYQQALGLGLQFLLWYDEGEERNRGNFPPRFSGRQFPNYSSELNVNALELEDSALYLCASSQIPGLPTETQYFGPGTRLLVL.

In its sample, this clone was seen a few times. This chain links TRBV7-9 with TRBJ2-7, with D perhaps matching TRBD1 (5 bases). CDR1 and CDR2 from the germline V gene are SEHNR and FQNEAQ (reference sequence). This CDR3 has 11 amino acids. Between the trimmed V and J ends, which lost 5 bases and 4 bases, there was a span of 6 bases. The DNA for the CDR3 is TGTGCCAGCAGCCCAGGGTACGAGCAGTACTTC. The encoded protein is CASSPGYEQYF.

The chain combines TRBV20-1 with TRBJ1-1; 7 bases are a match to TRBD1. Germline V lookup: CDR1 DFQATT, CDR2 SNEGSKA (reference sequence). The CDR3 is 13 residues long. With V trimmed by 3 bases and J by 4 bases, 5 bases remained unmatched. The CDR3 here is CSASRQGVTEAFF. In DNA, the CDR3 is TGCAGTGCTAGTAGACAGGGCGTCACTGAAGCTTTCTTT.

The chain recombines TRBV11-2 with TRBJ2-3, with D maybe TRBD1 (7 bases). The germline V gene has CDR1 SGHAT and CDR2 FQNNGV. The CDR3 totals 18 residues. The V end was cut by 1 base, the J end by 2 bases, with 19 bases between. CDR3 sequence: CASSLGGVQGRFTDTQYF. CDR3 sequence (DNA): TGTGCCAGCAGCTTAGGCGGTGTACAGGGGAGGTTCACAGATACGCAGTATTTT.

The V and J genes are TRBV2 and TRBJ1-1; 8 bases align to TRBD1. This CDR3 comprises 13 residues. CDR1 is SNHLY and CDR2 is FYNNEI in the germline V gene. Trimming took 5 bases from V and 5 from J; bases not matched to a gene: 4. The CDR3 region has the DNA TGTGCCAGCAGTCCTACAGGGGGAACTGAAGCTTTCTTT. It codes for CASSPTGGTEAFF.

This sequence joins TRBV6-5 and TRBJ1-1, with 7 bases fitting TRBD1. In germline, CDR1 is MNHEY, CDR2 SVGAGI. V trimming: 6 bases; J trimming: 8 bases; junction bases outside the gene matches: 9. The CDR3 spans 13 residues. The CDR3 loop reads CASRGPGTVEAFF. The CDR3 nucleotides are TGTGCCAGCAGGGGACCTGGGACAGTCGAAGCTTTCTTT.